This TCR beta chain emerged from a study of T cells in Graves' hyperthyroidism and ophthalmopathy. At the level of the study: At the time of initial diagnosis and before any treatment, peripheral blood was collected. Whole-study results and caveats: It was a median around 6 months before onset that the model predicted ophthalmopathy.

Newly diagnosed patients aged 18 to 65 had hyperthyroidism of under 2 months' duration. V lost 3 bases, J lost 6 bases, and 14 bases lay in between. The CDR3 runs to 15 residues. Germline-derived CDR1 and CDR2 are MDHEN and SYDVKM. Amplified TCR beta CDR3 regions came from RNA transcripts. HTBI primers were the set used in a first-round RT-PCR of the TCR CDR3. TCRdb used MiXCR to reprocess the multiplex PCR reads, holding one entry per CDR3 protein. Of about 350,000 distinct CDR3 sequences listed, around 13% were seen once; the top ten hold around 23%. The table lists this clonotype with many counts. Its specificity is not known.

This receptor was taken from a woman aged 30 to 39 with Graves' hyperthyroidism. The specimen sequenced was blood. The chain carries TRBV28 and TRBJ2-2; D might be TRBD1 (6 bases). Written as DNA, the CDR3 is TGTGCCAGCAGTTTCCGTCACAGGGTTGCCGGGGAGCTGTTTTTT. It encodes CASSFRHRVAGELFF.